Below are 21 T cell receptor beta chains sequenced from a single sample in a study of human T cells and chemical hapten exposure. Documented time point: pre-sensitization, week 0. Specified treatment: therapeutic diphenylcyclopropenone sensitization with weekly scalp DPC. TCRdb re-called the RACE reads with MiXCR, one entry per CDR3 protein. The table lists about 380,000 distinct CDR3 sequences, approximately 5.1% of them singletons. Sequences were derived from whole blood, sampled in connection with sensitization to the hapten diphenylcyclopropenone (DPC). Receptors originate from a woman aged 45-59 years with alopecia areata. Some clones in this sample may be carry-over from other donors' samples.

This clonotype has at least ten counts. The CDR3 is CASSPGDFYEQYF. The CDR3 DNA follows: TGTGCCAGCAGCCCAGGAGATTTCTACGAGCAGTACTTC. The chain carries TRBV6-6 and TRBJ2-7, with D uncertain. The CDR3 extends over 13 amino acids. V gave up 6 bases and J gave up 3 bases, with 12 bases separating them. CDR1 is MNHNY and CDR2 is SVGAGI in the germline V gene (reference sequence).

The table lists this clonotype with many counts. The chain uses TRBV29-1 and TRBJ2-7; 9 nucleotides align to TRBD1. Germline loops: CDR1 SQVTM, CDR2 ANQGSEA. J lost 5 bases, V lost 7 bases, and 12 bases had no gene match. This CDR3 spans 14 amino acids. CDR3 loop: CSAMRGQGVDEQYF. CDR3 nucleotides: TGCAGCGCCATGAGGGGACAGGGAGTGGACGAGCAGTACTTC.

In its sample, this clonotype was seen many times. CDR3 coding DNA: TGTGCCAGCAGCTTACCCGGGGCAGGCTGGCGGATCACTGAAGCTTTCTTT. This codes for CASSLPGAGWRITEAFF. This chain connects TRBV7-9 to TRBJ1-1; D is possibly TRBD1 (5 bases). Germline V lookup: CDR1 SEHNR, CDR2 FQNEAQ (reference sequence). V was shortened by 2 bases and J by 4 bases, with 20 bases between the two germline ends. The CDR3 runs 17 residues.

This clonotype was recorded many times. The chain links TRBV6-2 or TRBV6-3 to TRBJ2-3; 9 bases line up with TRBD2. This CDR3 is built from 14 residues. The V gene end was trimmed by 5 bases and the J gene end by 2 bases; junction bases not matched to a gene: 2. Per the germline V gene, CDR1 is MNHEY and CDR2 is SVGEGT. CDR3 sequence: CASSLAGITDTQYF. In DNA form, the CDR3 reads TGTGCCAGCAGTCTAGCGGGGATCACAGATACGCAGTATTTT.

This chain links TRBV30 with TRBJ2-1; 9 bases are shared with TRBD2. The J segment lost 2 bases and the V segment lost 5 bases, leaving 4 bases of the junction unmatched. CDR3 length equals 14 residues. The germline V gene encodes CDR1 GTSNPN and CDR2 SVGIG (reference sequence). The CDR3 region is CAWEAGGPYNEQFF. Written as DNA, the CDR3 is TGTGCCTGGGAAGCGGGAGGCCCCTACAATGAGCAGTTCTTC.

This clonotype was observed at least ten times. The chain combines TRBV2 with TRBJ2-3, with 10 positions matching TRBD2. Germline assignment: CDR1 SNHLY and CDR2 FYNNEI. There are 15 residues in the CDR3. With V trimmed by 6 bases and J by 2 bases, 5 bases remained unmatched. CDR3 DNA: TGTGCCAGCAGAGGACTAGCGGAGATCACAGATACGCAGTATTTT. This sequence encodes CASRGLAEITDTQYF.

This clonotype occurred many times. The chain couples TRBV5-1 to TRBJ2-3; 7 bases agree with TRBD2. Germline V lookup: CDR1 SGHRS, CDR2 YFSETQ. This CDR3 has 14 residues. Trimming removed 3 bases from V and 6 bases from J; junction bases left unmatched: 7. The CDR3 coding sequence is TGCGCCAGCAGCTATGGACTAGAGAGCGATACGCAGTATTTT. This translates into CASSYGLESDTQYF.

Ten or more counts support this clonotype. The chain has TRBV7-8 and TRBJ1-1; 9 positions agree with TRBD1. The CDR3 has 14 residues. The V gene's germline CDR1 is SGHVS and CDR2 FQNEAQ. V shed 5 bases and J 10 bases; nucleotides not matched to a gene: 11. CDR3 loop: CASSPRDRVGVAFF. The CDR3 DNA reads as TGTGCCAGCAGCCCCCGGGACAGGGTTGGGGTAGCTTTCTTT.

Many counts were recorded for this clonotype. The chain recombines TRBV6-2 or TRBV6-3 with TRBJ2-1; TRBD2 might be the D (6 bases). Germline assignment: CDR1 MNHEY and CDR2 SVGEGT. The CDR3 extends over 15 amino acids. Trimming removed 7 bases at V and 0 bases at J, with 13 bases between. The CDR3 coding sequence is TGTGCCAGCACCTCAGCGGGCAGCTCCTACAATGAGCAGTTCTTC. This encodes CASTSAGSSYNEQFF.

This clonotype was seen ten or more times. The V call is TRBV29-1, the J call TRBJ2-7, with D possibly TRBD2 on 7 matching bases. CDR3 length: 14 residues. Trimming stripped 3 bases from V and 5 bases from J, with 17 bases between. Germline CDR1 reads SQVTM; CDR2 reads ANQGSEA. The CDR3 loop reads CSVEGGTPSNEQYF. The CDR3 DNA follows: TGCAGCGTTGAGGGAGGGACACCTTCTAACGAGCAGTACTTC.

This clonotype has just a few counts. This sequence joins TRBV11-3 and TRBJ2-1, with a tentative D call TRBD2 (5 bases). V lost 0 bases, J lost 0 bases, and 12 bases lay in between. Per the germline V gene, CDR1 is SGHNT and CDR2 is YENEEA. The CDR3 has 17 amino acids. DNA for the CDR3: TGTGCCAGCAGCTTAGATCGCGGGCTGTCCTCCTACAATGAGCAGTTCTTC. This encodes CASSLDRGLSSYNEQFF.

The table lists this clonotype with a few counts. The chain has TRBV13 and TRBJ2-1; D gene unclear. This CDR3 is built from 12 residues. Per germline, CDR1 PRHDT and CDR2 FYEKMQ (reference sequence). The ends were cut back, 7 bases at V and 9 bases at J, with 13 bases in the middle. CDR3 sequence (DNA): TGTGCCAGCACAGGCCTGAATAGTGAGCAGTTCTTC. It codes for CASTGLNSEQFF. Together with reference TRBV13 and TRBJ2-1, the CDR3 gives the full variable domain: AAGVIQSPRHLIKEKRETATLKCYPIPRHDTVYWYQQGPGQDPQFLISFYEKMQSDKGSIPDRFSAQQFSDYHSELNMSSLELGDSALYFCASTGLNSEQFFGPGTRLTVL.

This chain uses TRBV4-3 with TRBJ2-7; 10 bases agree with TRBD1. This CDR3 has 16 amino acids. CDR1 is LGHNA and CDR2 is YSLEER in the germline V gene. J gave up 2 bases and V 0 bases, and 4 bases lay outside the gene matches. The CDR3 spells CASSQDGGTGAYEQYF. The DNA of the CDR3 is TGCGCCAGCAGCCAAGATGGGGGGACAGGGGCCTACGAGCAGTACTTC.

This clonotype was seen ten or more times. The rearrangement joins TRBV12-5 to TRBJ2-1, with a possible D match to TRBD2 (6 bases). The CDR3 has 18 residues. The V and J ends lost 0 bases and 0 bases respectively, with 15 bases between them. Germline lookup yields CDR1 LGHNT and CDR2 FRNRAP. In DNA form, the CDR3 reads TGTGCTAGTGGTTTGGTACGCGACGGGAGCTCCTCCTACAATGAGCAGTTCTTC. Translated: CASGLVRDGSSSYNEQFF.

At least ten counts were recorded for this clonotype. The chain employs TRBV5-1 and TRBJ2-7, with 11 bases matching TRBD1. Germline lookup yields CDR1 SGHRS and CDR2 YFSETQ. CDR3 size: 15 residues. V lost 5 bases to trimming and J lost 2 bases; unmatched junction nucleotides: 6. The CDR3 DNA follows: TGCGCCAGCAGTTCGAGGACAGGGGGCACCTACGAGCAGTACTTC. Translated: CASSSRTGGTYEQYF.

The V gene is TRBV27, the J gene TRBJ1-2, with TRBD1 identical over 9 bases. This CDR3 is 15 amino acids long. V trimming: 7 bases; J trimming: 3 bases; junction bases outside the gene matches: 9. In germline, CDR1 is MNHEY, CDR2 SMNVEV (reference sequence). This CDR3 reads CASIPWTGADYGYTF. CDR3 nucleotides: TGTGCCAGCATCCCATGGACAGGGGCGGACTATGGCTACACCTTC.

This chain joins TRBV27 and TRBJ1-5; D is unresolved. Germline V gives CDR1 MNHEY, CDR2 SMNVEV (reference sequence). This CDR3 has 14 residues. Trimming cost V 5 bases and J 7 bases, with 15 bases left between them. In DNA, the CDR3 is TGTGCCAGCAGTGGAGACGGGTCGGGCCAGCCCCAGCATTTT. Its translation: CASSGDGSGQPQHF.

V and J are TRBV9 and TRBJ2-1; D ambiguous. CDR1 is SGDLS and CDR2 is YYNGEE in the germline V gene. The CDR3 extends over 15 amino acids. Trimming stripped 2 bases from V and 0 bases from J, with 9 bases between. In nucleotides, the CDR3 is TGTGCCAGCAGCGTGGAGCCGAGCTCCTACAATGAGCAGTTCTTC. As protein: CASSVEPSSYNEQFF. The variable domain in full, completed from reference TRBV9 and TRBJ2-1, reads DSGVTQTPKHLITATGQRVTLRCSPRSGDLSVYWYQQSLDQGLQFLIQYYNGEERAKGNILERFSAQQFPDLHSELNLSSLELGDSALYFCASSVEPSSYNEQFFGPGTRLTVL.

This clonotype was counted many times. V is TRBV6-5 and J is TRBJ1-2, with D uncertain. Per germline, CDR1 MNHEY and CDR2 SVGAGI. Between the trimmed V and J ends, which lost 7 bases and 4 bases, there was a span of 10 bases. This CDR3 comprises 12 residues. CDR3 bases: TGTGCCAGCAAAGAGGGTACCTATGGCTACACCTTC. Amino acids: CASKEGTYGYTF.

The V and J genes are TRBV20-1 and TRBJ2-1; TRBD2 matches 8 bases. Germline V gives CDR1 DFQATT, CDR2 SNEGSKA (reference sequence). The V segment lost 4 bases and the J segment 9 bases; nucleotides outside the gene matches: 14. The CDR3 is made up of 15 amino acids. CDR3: CSAIEREFRLGEQFF. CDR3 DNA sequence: TGCAGTGCTATAGAGCGGGAGTTTAGGTTGGGTGAGCAGTTCTTC.

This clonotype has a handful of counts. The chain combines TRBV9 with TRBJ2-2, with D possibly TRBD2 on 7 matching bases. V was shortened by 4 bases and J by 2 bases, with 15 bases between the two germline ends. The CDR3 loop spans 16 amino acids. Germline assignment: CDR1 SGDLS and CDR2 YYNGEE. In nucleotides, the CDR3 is TGTGCCAGCAGCCGGACCGGGGGGCCAAACACCGGGGAGCTGTTTTTT. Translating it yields CASSRTGGPNTGELFF.